The T cell receptor beta chain described here comes from a study of T cells in Graves' hyperthyroidism and ophthalmopathy. Overall study context: Upon initial diagnosis and before any treatment, peripheral blood was collected. Whole-study findings and limits: Expanded thyroid clonotypes (above 0.001) were mostly also found in blood.

Before ophthalmopathy appeared, progressors gave blood at initial hyperthyroidism diagnosis. The source of the PBMCs was 10 ml of fresh peripheral blood. This clonotype was seen more than once but under ten times. Its antigen is as yet unknown. TCR beta CDR3 region amplification was performed from RNA transcripts. HTBI primers were used for first-round RT-PCR of the TCR CDR3. TCRdb reprocessed the multiplex PCR reads via MiXCR and lists one record per CDR3 protein. The sample records under 400,000 distinct CDR3 sequences, 15% to 18% being singletons. V dropped 6 bases and J dropped 4 bases, with 20 bases sitting between them. CDR1 is MDHEN, CDR2 SYDVKM, per germline. This CDR3 comprises 16 residues.

Material: blood. This sequence was found in a woman between 18 and 29 years old with Graves' hyperthyroidism that later progressed to Graves' ophthalmopathy. The chain has TRBV28 and TRBJ2-3; D remains unclear. DNA of the CDR3: TGTGCCAGCAGGTCATTTACGAGGAAAAGCCCAGATACGCAGTATTTT. This gives the protein CASRSFTRKSPDTQYF.